What follows is one T cell receptor (beta chain) and its context. Data came from immunoSEQ multiplex PCR; TCRdb stores just in-frame clones and leaves some out. The sample holds about 200,000 clones, over 80% seen once. The sample belongs to a study of blood T cell repertoires in COVID-19. Study as a whole: Sites across the United States, Italy and Spain contributed samples from acute and convalescent COVID-19.

Patients in Seattle were enrolled during active infection, then followed longitudinally. Trimming cost V 3 bases and J 1 base, with 6 bases left between them. The CDR3 runs to 13 residues. This TCR was recovered from a man aged 55 to 69 with COVID-19, enrolled during active disease. Material for sequencing was peripheral blood. The chain couples TRBV12-3 or TRBV12-4 to TRBJ1-1; no reliable D call. This CDR3 is CASSFQKNTEAFF. The CDR3 DNA is TGTGCCAGCAGTTTCCAGAAGAACACTGAAGCTTTCTTT.